This T cell receptor (beta chain) was obtained from a study of T cell responses to AZD1222 COVID-19 vaccine. Concerning this clone itself: What it recognizes is unknown.

Regarding the study as a whole: Baseline serology detected seropositivity in only a handful of AZD1222 recipients. Vaccine-related CD4 TCRs covered spike, predominating at 160-218 and 743-854.

Assay: immunoSEQ multiplex PCR; the TCRdb copy retains only in-frame clones and omits some. The sample consists of about 160,000 clones, roughly 88% of them appearing once. Trimming at V came to 7 bases and at J to 0 bases, leaving 6 bases not matched to a gene. The CDR3 has 15 residues. Looked up from germline, CDR1 is MNHEY and CDR2 is SVGAGI. The material was peripheral blood, obtained 28 days after the second AZD1222 dose. The chain couples TRBV6-5 to TRBJ2-3, with TRBD2 identical over 8 bases. The TCR originated in an adult who received the AZD1222 COVID-19 vaccine. CDR3 DNA: TGTGCCAGCACCATAAGCGGGAGAAGCACAGATACGCAGTATTTT. Amino acid sequence: CASTISGRSTDTQYF.